A single sample is the source of the 29 T cell receptor beta chains below, sequenced in a study of human thymus T cells. During corrective heart surgery, resections were taken, and the thymus tissue came from them. Generated by immunoSEQ multiplex PCR, the TCRdb table keeps only in-frame clones and is missing some. This repertoire shows about 120,000 clones, around 94% found once; its top ten account for 0.02% to 0.025%. Sequenced sample: thymus tissue. The source of these receptors is a boy in the first two years of life with a congenital heart defect but otherwise immunologically healthy.

A few counts support this clone. V gene TRBV7-2 combines with J gene TRBJ1-6; tentative D call: TRBD1 (6 bases). V lost 5 bases and J 10 bases, leaving 15 bases between the germline ends. CDR1 SGHTA and CDR2 FQGNSA come from the germline V gene. The CDR3 totals 14 residues. In nucleotides, the CDR3 is TGTGCCAGCAGCGCGGACAGAACCCGGTCACCCCTCCACTTT. It translates to CASSADRTRSPLHF. Looking up the rest from reference TRBV7-2 and TRBJ1-6 gives the full variable domain: GAGVSQSPSNKVTEKGKDVELRCDPISGHTALYWYRQSLGQGLEFLIYFQGNSAPDKSGLPSDRFSAERTGGSVSTLTIQRTQQEDSAVYLCASSADRTRSPLHFGNGTRLTVT.

V usage is TRBV5-6 and J usage is TRBJ1-1; 9 nucleotides agree with TRBD1. Unmatched junction bases numbered 3, after V lost 4 bases and J lost 5 bases. CDR1 SGHDT and CDR2 YYEEEE come from the germline V gene. This CDR3 comprises 13 residues. CDR3: CASSGQGLTEAFF. The CDR3, as DNA: TGTGCCAGCAGCGGACAGGGGCTGACTGAAGCTTTCTTT.

The V gene is TRBV7-2, the J gene TRBJ2-2, with D possibly matching TRBD2 (6 bases). CDR3 length: 14 amino acids. The germline V gene encodes CDR1 SGHTA and CDR2 FQGNSA. V was trimmed by 1 base and J by 9 bases, leaving 12 bases between them. The CDR3 DNA reads as TGTGCCAGCAGCTTAGGGGGCGGGGCTAGGGAGCTGTTTTTT. Protein product: CASSLGGGARELFF.

The rearrangement links TRBV7-9 to TRBJ1-2; D not certain. The CDR3 is 12 residues long. Trimming cost V 5 bases and J 0 bases, with 4 bases left between them. Germline V CDR1 and CDR2: SEHNR, FQNEAQ (reference sequence). The CDR3 DNA follows: TGTGCCAGCAGCGCCGCTAACTATGGCTACACCTTC. Amino acid sequence: CASSAANYGYTF.

The gene calls are TRBV7-6 and TRBJ1-4, with D possibly being TRBD1 (6 bases). CDR1 is SGHVS, CDR2 FNYEAQ, per germline. This CDR3 contains 15 residues. Trimming left V 5 bases short and J 7 bases short, with 17 bases between. The CDR3 nucleotides are TGTGCCAGCAGCCTACACGGGACAAGTCGTGAAAAACTGTTTTTT. This sequence encodes CASSLHGTSREKLFF.

V usage is TRBV6-4 and J usage is TRBJ2-5; 13 bases fit TRBD2. CDR3 length equals 15 residues. With V trimmed by 9 bases and J by 4 bases, 8 bases remained unmatched. Germline-derived CDR1 and CDR2 are MRHNA and SNTAGT. Here the CDR3 reads CARATSGGARETQYF. The CDR3 DNA follows: TGTGCCAGGGCTACTAGCGGGGGGGCCAGAGAGACCCAGTACTTC.

This rearrangement joins TRBV4-3 to TRBJ2-5, with 7 bases matching TRBD2. Germline trimming cut 3 bases from V and 3 bases from J; bases unmatched to any gene: 4. The CDR3 is 14 amino acids. Looked up from germline, CDR1 is LGHNA and CDR2 is YSLEER. The CDR3 nucleotides are TGCGCCAGCAGCCACCTTGGACTAGAAGAGACCCAGTACTTC. Its protein is CASSHLGLEETQYF.

The V and J genes are TRBV18 and TRBJ2-5; D might be TRBD2 (6 bases). Trimming pared 6 bases from V and 3 bases from J, leaving 11 bases between. The CDR3 is made up of 13 amino acids. Germline assignment: CDR1 KGHSH and CDR2 LQKENI. CDR3 in amino acids: CASSRSGEETQYF. CDR3 DNA sequence: TGTGCCAGCTCGCGCTCGGGGGAAGAGACCCAGTACTTC.

This sequence joins TRBV27 and TRBJ1-1; D ambiguous. V shed 0 bases and J shed 4 bases, with 6 bases lying between them. The germline V gene has CDR1 MNHEY and CDR2 SMNVEV (reference sequence). The CDR3 loop spans 13 amino acids. CDR3 residues: CASSLSGGTEAFF. For the CDR3, the DNA is TGTGCCAGCAGTTTATCCGGTGGCACTGAAGCTTTCTTT.

The count of this clone is one. The junction departs from the called germline gene at one end, perhaps through a read error. The chain combines TRBV7-7 with TRBJ2-5; 8 bases fit TRBD2. Germline assignment: CDR1 SSHAT and CDR2 FNYEAQ (reference sequence). This CDR3 comprises 17 residues. Here the CDR3 DNA reads TGTGCTAGCAGCTTAGGTCCAGCGGGGGCATCCCAAGAGACCCAGTACTTC. This gives the protein CASSLGPAGASQETQYF.

V gene TRBV4-1 combines with J gene TRBJ1-3; tentatively, D is TRBD1 (6 bases). Per germline, CDR1 MGHRA and CDR2 YSYEKL. This CDR3 is 17 amino acids long. V lost 4 bases to trimming and J lost 0 bases, with 16 bases between them. DNA for the CDR3: TGCGCCAGCAGCCCGATCCGGGACATACGCTCTGGAAACACCATATATTTT. This gives the protein CASSPIRDIRSGNTIYF.

The chain joins TRBV2 to TRBJ2-5, with TRBD1 matching 8 bases. CDR3 size: 14 residues. Trimming took 5 bases from V and 0 from J; bases not matched to a gene: 2. Germline lookup yields CDR1 SNHLY and CDR2 FYNNEI. The CDR3 here is CASSPDRDQETQYF. The DNA for the CDR3 is TGTGCCAGCAGTCCGGACAGGGACCAAGAGACCCAGTACTTC.

J is TRBJ2-3 and V is TRBV6-4; 11 nucleotides align to TRBD1. This CDR3 contains 16 residues. Germline trimming cut 3 bases from V and 3 bases from J; bases unmatched to any gene: 5. CDR1 and CDR2 (germline): MRHNA, SNTAGT. CDR3 DNA sequence: TGTGCCAGCAGTGAAACCGGGACAGGGGGGACAGATACGCAGTATTTT. It is translated as CASSETGTGGTDTQYF.

This sequence joins TRBV7-6 and TRBJ2-5; no reliable D call. Germline assignment: CDR1 SGHVS and CDR2 FNYEAQ. Trimming removed 6 bases at V and 5 bases at J, with 10 bases between. The length of the CDR3 is 12 residues. The CDR3 sequence is CASSLEPETQYF. As DNA, the CDR3 is TGTGCCAGCAGTCTGGAGCCGGAGACCCAGTACTTC.

V and J are TRBV10-1 and TRBJ2-2, with 12 bases identical to TRBD2. V shed 3 bases and J 4 bases; nucleotides not matched to a gene: 9. The CDR3 is 18 residues long. Germline values: CDR1 WNHNN, CDR2 SYGVQD (reference sequence). The CDR3 nucleotides read TGCGCCAGCAGTGAATCTCTAGCGGGGGGGTTGAGCACCGGGGAGCTGTTTTTT. Residues: CASSESLAGGLSTGELFF.

The chain couples TRBV7-2 to TRBJ1-1, with 8 bases lining up with TRBD1. From germline, CDR1 is SGHTA and CDR2 FQGNSA. With V trimmed by 4 bases and J by 3 bases, 7 bases remained unmatched. The CDR3 contains 15 residues. The CDR3 DNA sequence: TGTGCCAGCAGCTCCCGGACAGGGATGGACACTGAAGCTTTCTTT. It codes for CASSSRTGMDTEAFF. The full variable domain, its missing parts supplied by reference TRBV7-2 and TRBJ1-1, is GAGVSQSPSNKVTEKGKDVELRCDPISGHTALYWYRQSLGQGLEFLIYFQGNSAPDKSGLPSDRFSAERTGGSVSTLTIQRTQQEDSAVYLCASSSRTGMDTEAFFGQGTRLTVV.

The CDR3 loop reads CASSLWVRGLNEQYF. Written as DNA, the CDR3 is TGTGCCAGCAGCTTGTGGGTCAGGGGCCTCAACGAGCAGTACTTC. V is TRBV5-8 and J is TRBJ2-7; D is perhaps TRBD1 (6 bases). V was shortened by 1 base and J by 5 bases, with 16 bases between the two germline ends. Germline V gene lookup returns CDR1 SGHTS and CDR2 YDEGEE. The CDR3 is 15 residues long.

The V gene is TRBV5-1, the J gene TRBJ2-1; 7 nucleotides match TRBD1. J gave up 2 bases and V 5 bases, and 19 bases lay outside the gene matches. CDR1 and CDR2 from the germline V gene are SGHRS and YFSETQ. This CDR3 has 19 residues. CDR3 nucleotide sequence: TGCGCCAGCAGTTTCCGTGAGCATGGGGGCAGGGGGACCTACAATGAGCAGTTCTTC. Translation: CASSFREHGGRGTYNEQFF.

In DNA, the CDR3 is TGTGCCAGCAGCTGGGAGAGCTCCTATAATTCACCCCTCCACTTT. As protein: CASSWESSYNSPLHF. The chain is built from TRBV7-9 and TRBJ1-6; D gene unclear. This CDR3 has 15 amino acids. Trimming removed 4 bases from V and 0 bases from J, with 7 bases in between. Germline CDR1 SEHNR, CDR2 FQNEAQ (reference sequence).

V gene TRBV4-3 combines with J gene TRBJ2-7; 8 nucleotides agree with TRBD2. V lost 0 bases, J lost 2 bases, and 9 bases stayed unmatched. The CDR3 loop spans 17 amino acids. CDR1 is LGHNA and CDR2 is YSLEER in the germline V gene. The CDR3 reads CASSQDKVRGAPYEQYF. As DNA, the CDR3 is TGCGCCAGCAGCCAAGATAAGGTGCGGGGGGCCCCCTACGAGCAGTACTTC.

The gene calls are TRBV5-4 and TRBJ2-7, with D possibly called TRBD1 or TRBD2 (5 bases each). Germline V gene data show CDR1 as SGHNT and CDR2 as YYREEE (reference sequence). The CDR3 has 14 amino acids. Between the trimmed V and J ends, which lost 0 bases and 3 bases, there was a span of 10 bases. Written as DNA, the CDR3 is TGTGCCAGCAGCTTGGGGGGGTCCGACTACGAGCAGTACTTC. This translates into CASSLGGSDYEQYF.

The chain links TRBV9 to TRBJ2-2; TRBD2 aligns across 12 bases. With 4 bases clipped from V and 6 bases from J, the junction kept 7 bases outside the gene matches. The CDR3 contains 16 residues. The V gene's germline CDR1 is SGDLS and CDR2 YYNGEE. The CDR3 loop is CASSPASGGAPGELFF. For the CDR3, the DNA is TGTGCCAGCAGCCCTGCTAGCGGGGGGGCCCCCGGGGAGCTGTTTTTT.

The rearrangement links TRBV13 to TRBJ1-2; D is possibly TRBD1 (6 bases). The CDR3 sequence is 17 residues long. Trimming took 3 bases from V and 0 from J, leaving 17 bases between them. Germline lookup yields CDR1 PRHDT and CDR2 FYEKMQ (reference sequence). This chain's CDR3 is CASSFDLRTAPNYGYTF. The CDR3 DNA is TGTGCCAGCAGCTTCGATCTGAGGACAGCACCTAACTATGGCTACACCTTC.

V and J are TRBV6-5 and TRBJ1-1; D is ambiguous. V gave up 6 bases and J gave up 3 bases, with 14 bases separating them. The CDR3 runs to 14 residues. From germline, CDR1 is MNHEY and CDR2 SVGAGI. For the CDR3, the DNA is TGTGCCAGCAGGGCCTTTTTTGGGGACACTGAAGCTTTCTTT. This codes for CASRAFFGDTEAFF.

This chain uses TRBV28 with TRBJ2-1, with 9 positions matching TRBD2. This CDR3 is built from 16 residues. J was trimmed by 2 bases and V by 1 base; bases with no gene match: 3. Germline V lookup: CDR1 MDHEN, CDR2 SYDVKM. The CDR3, as DNA: TGTGCCAGCAGTTTATTGGCGGGGGGGCCCTACAATGAGCAGTTCTTC. Translated, it gives CASSLLAGGPYNEQFF.

The genes are TRBV2 and TRBJ2-3; the match to TRBD1 covers 10 bases. The CDR3 is made up of 14 amino acids. The V gene end was trimmed by 4 bases and the J gene end by 2 bases; junction bases not matched to a gene: 0. Germline lookup yields CDR1 SNHLY and CDR2 FYNNEI. CDR3 nucleotide sequence: TGTGCCAGCAGTGGACAGGGGGCCACAGATACGCAGTATTTT. It translates to CASSGQGATDTQYF.

This chain joins TRBV4-1 and TRBJ2-7, with TRBD1 identical over 9 bases. The CDR3 is made up of 17 amino acids. From germline, CDR1 is MGHRA and CDR2 YSYEKL. After removal of 0 bases from V and 0 bases from J, the junction contained 6 bases not matched to a gene. CDR3 residues: CASSQDPGQGTSYEQYF. Written as DNA, the CDR3 is TGCGCCAGCAGCCAAGACCCAGGACAGGGGACCTCCTACGAGCAGTACTTC.

J is TRBJ2-3 and V is TRBV29-1; D is unclear. Between the trimmed V and J ends, which lost 2 bases and 4 bases, there was a span of 16 bases. There are 15 residues in the CDR3. Germline CDR1 SQVTM, CDR2 ANQGSEA. Here the CDR3 reads CSVELFGPPPDTQYF. DNA of the CDR3: TGCAGCGTTGAACTATTCGGACCTCCACCAGATACGCAGTATTTT.

This clone was seen only a few times. V usage is TRBV5-8 and J usage is TRBJ1-6; a possible D gene is TRBD1 (5 bases). The V gene lost 5 bases and the J gene lost 7 bases, with 28 bases spanning the gap. Germline CDR1 reads SGHTS; CDR2 reads YDEGEE. There are 19 residues in the CDR3. CDR3 loop: CASSSRPGDPSLQNSPLHF. CDR3 DNA sequence: TGTGCCAGCAGTTCTCGCCCTGGGGACCCCAGCCTACAAAATTCACCCCTCCACTTT.